This T cell receptor (beta chain) comes out of a study of blood T cell repertoires in COVID-19. This clone was detected a few times. Sequenced by immunoSEQ multiplex PCR; TCRdb stores in-frame clones only, minus some. Counted here are 270,000 or so clones, about 89% occurring once; the ten biggest clones make up about 2.7%. The clonotype originates from a woman in her late teens or twenties who had recovered from COVID-19. Sequenced material: PBMCs or T cells enriched from blood (not recorded which).

The CDR3 sequence: CASRGTGFDGYTF. The CDR3 bases are TGTGCCAGCAGAGGGACAGGGTTTGATGGCTACACCTTC. V is TRBV2 and J is TRBJ1-2; 9 bases align to TRBD1. This CDR3 is 13 amino acids long. V was clipped by 6 bases and J by 6 bases; unmatched bases: 5. The germline V gene has CDR1 SNHLY and CDR2 FYNNEI.